These 26 T cell receptor beta chains share one sample of origin, sequenced in a study of T cells in Graves' hyperthyroidism and ophthalmopathy. TCR beta CDR3 regions were amplified from RNA transcripts. During a first-round RT-PCR of the TCR CDR3, the HTBI primer set was used. One entry per CDR3 protein results from TCRdb running MiXCR on the multiplex PCR reads. The table lists some 720,000 distinct CDR3 sequences, 15% to 20% of them singletons. The sample taken for sequencing was blood. Receptor source: a man younger than 30 with Graves' hyperthyroidism.

The chain links TRBV9 to TRBJ2-1; 14 bases match TRBD2. After removal of 0 bases from V and 10 bases from J, the junction contained 0 bases not matched to a gene. This CDR3 is built from 14 residues. Germline V gene sequence: CDR1 SGDLS, CDR2 YYNGEE. The CDR3 DNA reads TGTGCCAGCAGCGTAGGGACTAGCGGGGGGGAGCAGTTCTTC. It encodes CASSVGTSGGEQFF.

This clonotype was seen many times. The chain recombines TRBV15 with TRBJ2-1, with 9 bases that match TRBD2. V was clipped by 1 base and J by 9 bases; unmatched bases: 10. Germline CDR1 is LNHNV and CDR2 is YYDKDF (reference sequence). This CDR3 has 16 amino acids. The CDR3 is CATSRGGASGKGEQFF. The DNA of the CDR3 is TGTGCCACCAGCAGAGGGGGGGCTAGCGGGAAGGGTGAGCAGTTCTTC.

The V gene is TRBV4-1, the J gene TRBJ2-3, with 8 nucleotides matching TRBD2. The germline CDR1 and CDR2 sequences are MGHRA and YSYEKL. V shed 2 bases and J 8 bases; nucleotides not matched to a gene: 12. This CDR3 is 16 amino acids long. For the CDR3, the DNA is TGCGCCAGCAGCCAACAGAGCGGGAGTGTGGCGGGTACGCAGTATTTT. Translated: CASSQQSGSVAGTQYF.

This clonotype was observed many times. The rearrangement joins TRBV28 to TRBJ1-2; D may be TRBD1 (6 bases). This CDR3 is built from 12 residues. V dropped 5 bases and J dropped 7 bases, with 11 bases sitting between them. CDR1 and CDR2 (germline): MDHEN, SYDVKM. The DNA of the CDR3 is TGTGCCAGCAGTACAGGGTACTTTGGCTACACCTTC. The encoded protein is CASSTGYFGYTF.

This clonotype appeared many times. This chain connects TRBV28 to TRBJ2-4, with TRBD1 as a possible D gene (7 bases). This CDR3 contains 15 residues. Trimming shortened V by 7 bases and J by 5 bases, and 18 bases separated the two germline ends. Germline CDR1 reads MDHEN; CDR2 reads SYDVKM. The CDR3: CASNGRYRGENIQYF. The DNA for the CDR3 is TGTGCCAGCAATGGGAGGTACAGGGGAGAAAACATTCAGTACTTC.

This clonotype came up many times. The chain joins TRBV20-1 to TRBJ2-3; 10 positions agree with TRBD2. Unmatched junction bases numbered 7, after V lost 1 base and J lost 3 bases. The CDR3 sequence is 16 residues long. The germline CDR1 and CDR2 sequences are DFQATT and SNEGSKA (reference sequence). The CDR3 nucleotides are TGCAGTGCTAGAGCCGGGCTAGCGGGAGTAACAGATACGCAGTATTTT. This encodes CSARAGLAGVTDTQYF.

This clonotype has just a few counts. J is TRBJ2-7 and V is TRBV29-1; 11 bases agree with TRBD2. The CDR3 has 13 amino acids. The junction had 3 bases not matched to a gene; V was cut back by 4 bases and J by 4 bases. Germline V CDR1 and CDR2: SQVTM, ANQGSEA. The DNA for the CDR3 is TGCAGCGTTGGACTAGCGGGAAGATACGAGCAGTACTTC. Translated, it gives CSVGLAGRYEQYF.

The genes are TRBV2 and TRBJ2-6; D gene ambiguous. The V and J ends lost 3 bases and 1 base respectively, with 4 bases between them. The CDR3 consists of 14 residues. In germline, CDR1 is SNHLY, CDR2 FYNNEI. The CDR3 sequence is CASSDFSGANVLTF. DNA for the CDR3: TGTGCCAGCAGTGATTTTTCTGGGGCCAACGTCCTGACTTTC.

This clonotype appeared many times. The V and J genes are TRBV20-1 and TRBJ2-5; D perhaps matches TRBD1 (5 bases). The CDR3 runs 13 residues. Germline CDR1 DFQATT, CDR2 SNEGSKA (reference sequence). The V end was cut by 0 bases, the J end by 5 bases, with 10 bases between. This CDR3 is CSAREWQGETQYF. In DNA, the CDR3 is TGCAGTGCTAGAGAATGGCAGGGCGAGACCCAGTACTTC.

This clonotype was counted at least ten times. The CDR3 protein is CASSLGLAGGGEQFF. CDR3 nucleotides: TGTGCCAGCAGCTTAGGTCTAGCGGGAGGGGGTGAGCAGTTCTTC. The chain couples TRBV11-2 to TRBJ2-1; 12 nucleotides agree with TRBD2. CDR1 and CDR2 from the germline V gene are SGHAT and FQNNGV. J was trimmed by 9 bases and V by 1 base; bases with no gene match: 4. This CDR3 spans 15 amino acids.

This clonotype was found many times. The chain links TRBV3-1 to TRBJ1-1; 8 positions match TRBD1. With 1 base clipped from V and 5 bases from J, the junction kept 6 bases outside the gene matches. The V gene's germline CDR1 is LGHDT and CDR2 YNNKEL (reference sequence). CDR3 length: 15 residues. The CDR3 coding sequence is TGTGCCAGCAGCCAAGGACAGGGGTCGAGAACTGAAGCTTTCTTT. Its translation: CASSQGQGSRTEAFF.

This clonotype was recorded a few times. J is TRBJ1-2 and V is TRBV20-1, with TRBD1 identical over 11 bases. The CDR3 covers 14 residues. Germline V lookup: CDR1 DFQATT, CDR2 SNEGSKA (reference sequence). V shed 1 base, J shed 4 bases, and the junction held 2 bases outside the gene matches. As DNA, the CDR3 is TGCAGTGCTAGAGGGACAGGGGGCTTCTATGGCTACACCTTC. It translates to CSARGTGGFYGYTF.

The chain employs TRBV29-1 and TRBJ1-1, with D unresolved. Trimming shortened V by 7 bases and J by 2 bases, and 14 bases separated the two germline ends. CDR3 length: 13 residues. CDR1 is SQVTM, CDR2 ANQGSEA, per germline. The CDR3 region is CSGRVFANTEAFF. The CDR3 region has the DNA TGCAGCGGACGGGTTTTCGCAAACACTGAAGCTTTCTTT.

This rearrangement joins TRBV11-3 to TRBJ1-2, with TRBD1 as a possible D gene (6 bases). CDR1 is SGHNT and CDR2 is YENEEA in the germline V gene. With 9 bases removed from V and 8 bases from J, the gap between germline ends came to 13 bases. CDR3 length: 11 residues. CDR3 DNA sequence: TGTGCCAGTCAGGGGTTTGGCGGCTACACCTTC. It translates to CASQGFGGYTF.

This clonotype was found many times. The chain employs TRBV7-2 and TRBJ1-2; tentatively, D is TRBD1 (5 bases). Between the trimmed V and J ends, which lost 5 bases and 7 bases, there was a span of 17 bases. CDR3 length: 14 residues. Germline V gives CDR1 SGHTA, CDR2 FQGNSA. CDR3 residues: CASSPSVGGGGYTF. The CDR3 region has the DNA TGTGCCAGCAGCCCCTCGGTGGGGGGGGGTGGCTACACCTTC. Full variable domain (outside the CDR3, taken from reference TRBV7-2 and TRBJ1-2): GAGVSQSPSNKVTEKGKDVELRCDPISGHTALYWYRQSLGQGLEFLIYFQGNSAPDKSGLPSDRFSAERTGGSVSTLTIQRTQQEDSAVYLCASSPSVGGGGYTFGSGTRLTVV.

This clonotype was seen a few times. Compared with germline, one end of the junction differs, possibly owing to a read error. This rearrangement joins TRBV12-5 to TRBJ2-7; TRBD2 matches at 13 bases. This CDR3 spans 18 amino acids. CDR1 is LGHNT and CDR2 is FRNRAP in the germline V gene. This chain's CDR3 is CASGLVPGTSGTGYERYF. CDR3 nucleotides: TGTGCTAGTGGTTTGGTACCAGGGACTAGCGGGACCGGGTACGAGCGGTACTTC.

This clonotype was recorded at least ten times. V gene TRBV12-3 or TRBV12-4 combines with J gene TRBJ2-7, with D possibly matching TRBD2 (5 bases). The V gene lost 5 bases and the J gene lost 4 bases, with 9 bases spanning the gap. The CDR3 loop spans 12 amino acids. The CDR3 DNA sequence: TGTGCCAGCAGTCTCGGGATTTACGAGCAGTACTTC. The encoded protein is CASSLGIYEQYF.

In this sample, this clonotype turned up many times. The rearrangement links TRBV20-1 to TRBJ2-7; 7 positions agree with TRBD2. Germline V gene lookup returns CDR1 DFQATT and CDR2 SNEGSKA (reference sequence). This CDR3 contains 13 residues. The V and J ends lost 3 bases and 5 bases, in that order; junction bases with no gene match: 7. CDR3 sequence (DNA): TGCAGTGCTAGGACTAGCCACACCGACGAGCAGTACTTC. Amino acids: CSARTSHTDEQYF.

This clonotype was seen repeatedly, ten times or more. V and J are TRBV20-1 and TRBJ2-2, with TRBD2 matching 7 bases. Trimming took 2 bases from V and 2 from J; bases not matched to a gene: 2. CDR3 length equals 14 residues. Germline-derived CDR1 and CDR2 are DFQATT and SNEGSKA (reference sequence). The CDR3 sequence: CSARSGTNTGELFF. CDR3 nucleotide sequence: TGCAGTGCTAGAAGCGGGACCAACACCGGGGAGCTGTTTTTT.

This clonotype has at least ten counts. This chain connects TRBV4-2 to TRBJ2-5, with D possibly being TRBD1 or TRBD2 (5 bases each). The CDR3 sequence is 15 residues long. The V end was cut by 0 bases, the J end by 5 bases, with 13 bases between. In germline, CDR1 is LGHNA, CDR2 YNFKEQ. This chain's CDR3 is CASSQDPRGEETQYF. The CDR3 DNA follows: TGTGCCAGCAGCCAAGATCCGCGAGGGGAGGAGACCCAGTACTTC.

This clonotype was seen repeatedly, ten times or more. This chain connects TRBV28 to TRBJ1-6; D unclear. The CDR3 is 12 residues long. Trimming cost V 4 bases and J 10 bases, with 8 bases left between them. CDR1 MDHEN and CDR2 SYDVKM come from the germline V gene. Here the CDR3 reads CASSSTPSPLHF. Written as DNA, the CDR3 is TGTGCCAGCAGTTCCACGCCATCACCCCTCCACTTT.

This clonotype was recorded at least ten times. The rearrangement links TRBV10-3 to TRBJ2-6, with D possibly being TRBD1 (6 bases). Trimming removed 3 bases from V and 1 base from J, with 10 bases in between. CDR1 is ENHRY, CDR2 SYGVKD, per germline. The CDR3 spans 16 residues. The CDR3 is CAISDFTGSGANVLTF. The CDR3 nucleotides are TGTGCCATCAGTGACTTTACAGGGTCTGGGGCCAACGTCCTGACTTTC.

This clonotype occurred a few times. The chain joins TRBV5-6 to TRBJ2-1; 8 positions match TRBD2. Germline trimming cut 9 bases from V and 4 bases from J; bases unmatched to any gene: 12. Per the germline V gene, CDR1 is SGHDT and CDR2 is YYEEEE. CDR3 size: 15 residues. In nucleotides, the CDR3 is TGTGCCACCTCCCGAGGGGCGGGAGGATACAATGAGCAGTTCTTC. Residues: CATSRGAGGYNEQFF.

The J gene is TRBJ2-1, the V gene TRBV9, with TRBD2 as a possible D gene (6 bases). Germline CDR1 SGDLS, CDR2 YYNGEE. The CDR3 spans 17 residues. Trimming removed 4 bases at V and 7 bases at J, with 24 bases between. The CDR3 DNA reads as TGTGCCAGCAGCTCCCCTGAGGAGGGGATGGACGGTAATGAGCAGTTCTTC. Residues: CASSSPEEGMDGNEQFF.

This clonotype has only a few counts. The CDR3 DNA reads as TGCAGTGCTAGGGGACTAGCGGGAGGCTGCAATGAGCAGTTCTTC. The encoded protein is CSARGLAGGCNEQFF. The chain uses TRBV20-1 and TRBJ2-1, with TRBD2 identical over 15 bases. This CDR3 is 15 amino acids long. The J segment lost 6 bases and the V segment lost 3 bases, leaving 3 bases of the junction unmatched. CDR1 DFQATT and CDR2 SNEGSKA come from the germline V gene (reference sequence).

This clonotype turned up a few times. The chain is built from TRBV7-6 and TRBJ2-5; TRBD1 or TRBD2 may be the D gene (5 bases each). The CDR3 totals 14 residues. Deletions cut 3 bases from V and 1 base from J, with 9 bases between. Germline assignment: CDR1 SGHVS and CDR2 FNYEAQ. The CDR3 is CASSLRDVQETQYF. The CDR3 DNA reads as TGTGCCAGCAGCTTGAGGGACGTCCAAGAGACCCAGTACTTC.